Below are 23 T cell receptor beta chains sequenced from a single sample in a study of CD8 T cells in ankylosing spondylitis. TCRdb called the 5' RACE reads again in MiXCR, with one record for every CDR3 protein. The sample lists about 350,000 distinct CDR3 sequences; roughly 20% were seen once. Sequencing input: blood, either unsorted or a sorted T cell fraction (not recorded which). These TCRs come from a male donor with ankylosing spondylitis or in good health (not recorded which).

In its sample, this clonotype was seen a few times. The gene calls are TRBV7-2 and TRBJ2-3; 10 bases line up with TRBD2. V was clipped by 5 bases and J by 4 bases; unmatched bases: 9. Germline lookup yields CDR1 SGHTA and CDR2 FQGNSA. CDR3 length: 16 residues. CDR3 protein: CASSLRAGGRADTQYF. In nucleotides, the CDR3 is TGTGCCAGCAGCCTCCGAGCGGGGGGGCGAGCAGATACGCAGTATTTT.

The CDR3: CASSSLSSTNTGELFF. CDR3 DNA: TGTGCCAGCAGTTCCCTTAGCAGTACGAACACCGGGGAGCTGTTTTTT. The chain recombines TRBV6-5 with TRBJ2-2; D ambiguous. The CDR3 has 16 residues. V was trimmed by 4 bases and J by 0 bases, leaving 12 bases between them. The germline gives CDR1 MNHEY, CDR2 SVGAGI.

V and J are TRBV4-1 and TRBJ2-1, with 10 bases that match TRBD2. The CDR3 contains 18 residues. CDR1 and CDR2 from the germline V gene are MGHRA and YSYEKL. The trim removed 4 bases at V and 7 bases at J, leaving 16 bases unmatched. The CDR3 here is CASSLLSPRAGGINEQFF. The CDR3 nucleotides are TGCGCCAGCAGCCTCCTCTCCCCGCGAGCGGGGGGGATAAATGAGCAGTTCTTC.

This clonotype was seen only a few times. V and J are TRBV5-1 and TRBJ2-3; TRBD1 might be the D (6 bases). Germline V CDR1 and CDR2: SGHRS, YFSETQ. V gave up 0 bases and J gave up 7 bases, with 18 bases separating them. The CDR3 contains 16 residues. The CDR3 DNA reads as TGCGCCAGCAGCTTGGCAAACGGCCCCAGGGGAAATACGCAGTATTTT. Translating it yields CASSLANGPRGNTQYF.

This clonotype was detected only a few times. The V call is TRBV27, the J call TRBJ2-2, with 11 bases that match TRBD2. With V trimmed by 6 bases and J by 10 bases, 7 bases remained unmatched. The CDR3 consists of 14 residues. Germline V gene data show CDR1 as MNHEY and CDR2 as SMNVEV (reference sequence). The CDR3 nucleotides read TGTGCCAGCAGCGTAGCGGGGGGGCCTTTGGAGCTGTTTTTT. This sequence encodes CASSVAGGPLELFF.

This clonotype was recorded a few times. The V gene is TRBV3-1, the J gene TRBJ2-1, with D unresolved. Germline V gene sequence: CDR1 LGHDT, CDR2 YNNKEL (reference sequence). Trimming took 4 bases from V and 6 from J, leaving 10 bases between them. The length of the CDR3 is 13 residues. The CDR3: CASSPVKANEQFF. DNA for the CDR3: TGTGCCAGCAGCCCAGTCAAGGCCAATGAGCAGTTCTTC.

This clonotype was detected a few times. The gene calls are TRBV29-1 and TRBJ2-7, with D perhaps assigned TRBD1 or TRBD2 (5 bases each). Trimming took 5 bases from V and 2 from J, leaving 13 bases between them. CDR3 size: 13 residues. CDR1 and CDR2 (germline): SQVTM, ANQGSEA. CDR3 nucleotides: TGCAGCGTTCCCGGGACGGGGACCTACGAGCAGTACTTC. This translates into CSVPGTGTYEQYF.

This clonotype was observed a handful of times. The rearrangement uses TRBV7-8 and TRBJ2-5, with a possible D match to TRBD2 (7 bases). The V end lost 5 bases, the J end lost 4 bases, and 20 bases lay between the germline ends. Germline V gene lookup returns CDR1 SGHVS and CDR2 FQNEAQ. The CDR3 is made up of 16 amino acids. CDR3 region: CASSHSLGGGRETQYF. CDR3 nucleotide sequence: TGTGCCAGCAGCCATTCACTAGGGGGGGGCCGAGAGACCCAGTACTTC. Looking up the rest from reference TRBV7-8 and TRBJ2-5 gives the full variable domain: GAGVSQSPRYKVAKRGQDVALRCDPISGHVSLFWYQQALGQGPEFLTYFQNEAQLDKSGLPSDRFFAERPEGSVSTLKIQRTQQEDSAVYLCASSHSLGGGRETQYFGPGTRLLVL.

This sequence joins TRBV28 and TRBJ2-3; D is tentatively TRBD1 or TRBD2 (5 bases each). Per germline, CDR1 MDHEN and CDR2 SYDVKM. The CDR3 has 14 amino acids. The V end lost 4 bases, the J end lost 2 bases, and 10 bases lay between the germline ends. The CDR3 here is CASSWDGPTDTQYF. CDR3 sequence (DNA): TGTGCCAGCAGTTGGGACGGTCCCACAGATACGCAGTATTTT.

The chain recombines TRBV6-1 with TRBJ1-1; D is uncertain. This CDR3 is built from 13 residues. Trimming pared 5 bases from V and 6 bases from J, leaving 13 bases between. Per the germline V gene, CDR1 is MNHNS and CDR2 is SASEGT. CDR3 DNA: TGTGCCAGCAGTCTAGACGGTTATTCTGAAGCTTTCTTT. The encoded protein is CASSLDGYSEAFF.

This clonotype was observed a handful of times. The rearrangement joins TRBV12-3 or TRBV12-4 to TRBJ1-3; D not resolved. The CDR3 has 14 residues. Trimming pared 1 base from V and 0 bases from J, leaving 4 bases between. Written as DNA, the CDR3 is TGTGCCAGCAGTTTAGTCCACTCTGGAAACACCATATATTTT. Protein sequence: CASSLVHSGNTIYF.

The table lists this clonotype with a few counts. V gene TRBV29-1 combines with J gene TRBJ2-1; unclear D gene. This CDR3 spans 14 amino acids. V was shortened by 1 base and J by 0 bases, with 7 bases between the two germline ends. CDR1 is SQVTM, CDR2 ANQGSEA, per germline. The CDR3 sequence: CSVEAGSSYNEQFF. CDR3 nucleotides: TGCAGCGTTGAAGCGGGTTCCTCCTACAATGAGCAGTTCTTC.

This clonotype was detected only a few times. This chain links TRBV9 with TRBJ2-7, with D unresolved. The ends were cut back, 0 bases at V and 4 bases at J, with 8 bases in the middle. Looked up from germline, CDR1 is SGDLS and CDR2 is YYNGEE. This CDR3 is built from 13 residues. CDR3 region: CASSVGAQYEQYF. The CDR3 DNA reads as TGTGCCAGCAGCGTAGGGGCCCAGTACGAGCAGTACTTC.

This clonotype was counted a few times. The chain carries TRBV30 and TRBJ2-7; the D gene is possibly TRBD1 (7 bases). The V gene's germline CDR1 is GTSNPN and CDR2 SVGIG (reference sequence). CDR3 length: 14 residues. The V end was cut by 0 bases, the J end by 4 bases, with 13 bases between. The CDR3 spells CAWSVGTAGYEQYF. The CDR3 coding sequence is TGTGCCTGGAGTGTTGGGACAGCGGGTTACGAGCAGTACTTC.

This clonotype was seen only a few times. The chain is built from TRBV19 and TRBJ2-1, with a weak D call TRBD1 (5 bases). V was shortened by 1 base and J by 6 bases, with 13 bases between the two germline ends. Per the germline V gene, CDR1 is LNHDA and CDR2 is SQIVND (reference sequence). The CDR3 loop spans 15 amino acids. The CDR3 protein is CASSIGQGLVNEQFF. DNA for the CDR3: TGTGCCAGTAGTATAGGTCAGGGTCTCGTCAATGAGCAGTTCTTC.

This clonotype turned up a few times. The V call is TRBV7-9, the J call TRBJ2-1; 9 positions agree with TRBD2. The CDR3 runs 16 residues. The J segment lost 4 bases and the V segment lost 4 bases, leaving 8 bases of the junction unmatched. Germline-derived CDR1 and CDR2 are SEHNR and FQNEAQ (reference sequence). This chain's CDR3 is CASSSHAGGIYNEQFF. DNA for the CDR3: TGTGCCAGCAGCTCTCATGCGGGGGGGATATACAATGAGCAGTTCTTC.

The rearrangement uses TRBV2 and TRBJ2-1; perhaps TRBD1 as D (6 bases). Deletions cut 0 bases from V and 6 bases from J, with 15 bases between. This CDR3 has 16 amino acids. The germline V gene encodes CDR1 SNHLY and CDR2 FYNNEI. CDR3 bases: TGTGCCAGCAGTGAAGCGCTGGGGGCGATTTTCAATGAGCAGTTCTTC. Its translation: CASSEALGAIFNEQFF.

The chain is built from TRBV4-1 and TRBJ2-7; D tentatively reads TRBD1 or TRBD2 (5 bases each). Germline V gives CDR1 MGHRA, CDR2 YSYEKL. The V gene lost 0 bases and the J gene lost 3 bases, with 12 bases spanning the gap. The length of the CDR3 is 15 residues. CDR3 nucleotide sequence: TGCGCCAGCAGCCAAGATCCGGGACCTAACTACGAGCAGTACTTC. Residues: CASSQDPGPNYEQYF.

The chain employs TRBV7-9 and TRBJ2-7; TRBD2 matches at 12 bases. V trimming: 0 bases; J trimming: 1 base; junction bases outside the gene matches: 4. The CDR3 totals 17 residues. The germline gives CDR1 SEHNR, CDR2 FQNEAQ (reference sequence). CDR3 sequence reads: CASSLATSGGKSYEQYF. In DNA form, the CDR3 reads TGTGCCAGCAGCTTAGCAACTAGCGGGGGGAAATCCTACGAGCAGTACTTC.

The chain carries TRBV7-9 and TRBJ2-1; TRBD2 might be the D (5 bases). The CDR3 length is 16 residues. Germline loops: CDR1 SEHNR, CDR2 FQNEAQ (reference sequence). The germline V and J ends were trimmed by 7 bases and 7 bases, with 23 bases remaining between them. DNA of the CDR3: TGTGCCAGCACCCCCCATGTAGCCGCCTCGGGGAATGAGCAGTTCTTC. Translation gives CASTPHVAASGNEQFF.

The chain is built from TRBV4-2 and TRBJ2-1; D unresolved. V was trimmed by 4 bases and J by 10 bases, leaving 29 bases between them. The CDR3 has 18 amino acids. CDR1 LGHNA and CDR2 YNFKEQ come from the germline V gene. CDR3 region: CASSPLLSWTPRIKEQFF. Written as DNA, the CDR3 is TGTGCCAGCAGCCCCTTGCTGAGCTGGACCCCTCGAATTAAGGAGCAGTTCTTC.

A few counts support this clonotype. The chain is built from TRBV7-2 and TRBJ2-5; D may be TRBD2 (6 bases). The V end lost 7 bases, the J end lost 2 bases, and 14 bases lay between the germline ends. CDR3 size: 14 residues. Germline-derived CDR1 and CDR2 are SGHTA and FQGNSA. This CDR3 reads CASKVAGTQETQYF. The CDR3 coding sequence is TGTGCCAGCAAGGTGGCGGGAACGCAAGAGACCCAGTACTTC.

Only a few counts were recorded for this clonotype. The chain links TRBV20-1 to TRBJ2-7; TRBD2 is a possible D gene (5 bases). V was clipped by 0 bases and J by 3 bases, with 15 bases between them. Germline V gives CDR1 DFQATT, CDR2 SNEGSKA (reference sequence). The CDR3 runs to 15 residues. This CDR3 reads CSARDLNVAIYEQYF. The CDR3, as DNA: TGCAGTGCTAGAGATCTGAACGTAGCGATCTACGAGCAGTACTTC.